The 27 T cell receptor beta chains given below trace back to one sample, sequenced in a study of blood T cell repertoires in COVID-19. The method was immunoSEQ multiplex PCR; TCRdb's version includes in-frame clones alone and lacks a portion of them. The table has some 120,000 clones, around 78% seen once. The sequenced material came from peripheral blood. These TCRs come from a human donor in a cohort sampled during active COVID-19.

The chain uses TRBV12-3 or TRBV12-4 and TRBJ1-2, with TRBD1 as a possible D gene (6 bases). V was pared by 6 bases and J by 8 bases, with 16 bases between. CDR3 length equals 13 residues. DNA of the CDR3: TGTGCCAGCAGACAAGCAGGGGTAGGCGGCTACACCTTC. The encoded protein is CASRQAGVGGYTF.

This chain uses TRBV5-4 with TRBJ2-6, with 7 positions matching TRBD1. CDR3 length equals 17 residues. V lost 3 bases, J lost 0 bases, and 6 bases stayed unmatched. The germline V gene has CDR1 SGHNT and CDR2 YYREEE (reference sequence). The CDR3 loop reads CASSWGQTSSGANVLTF. The DNA for the CDR3 is TGTGCCAGCAGCTGGGGACAGACCAGCTCTGGGGCCAACGTCCTGACTTTC.

This sequence joins TRBV6-5 and TRBJ1-2; 9 bases match TRBD1. V lost 7 bases to trimming and J lost 8 bases; unmatched junction nucleotides: 11. The V gene's germline CDR1 is MNHEY and CDR2 SVGAGI. This CDR3 comprises 14 residues. CDR3 sequence: CASNLPGQGKGYTF. The CDR3 DNA reads as TGTGCCAGCAACCTGCCAGGACAGGGGAAGGGCTACACCTTC.

On this clone itself: Mismatch with germline at one junction end may stem from a read error. This sequence joins TRBV6-5 and TRBJ2-5, with TRBD1 matching 9 bases. The CDR3 has 11 amino acids. The germline V gene has CDR1 MNHEY and CDR2 SVGAGI. DNA of the CDR3: TGTGCCAGCACCAACCTTGGGACAGGGCACTTC. Translated: CASTNLGTGHF.

Only a few counts were recorded for this clone. V usage is TRBV27 and J usage is TRBJ2-3; TRBD2 aligns across 7 bases. Per germline, CDR1 MNHEY and CDR2 SMNVEV (reference sequence). J was trimmed by 6 bases and V by 1 base; bases with no gene match: 4. The CDR3 has 14 residues. CDR3 bases: TGTGCCAGCAGTTTATGGGAGGGGTCGGATACGCAGTATTTT. Residues: CASSLWEGSDTQYF.

The chain's CDR3 is CASSQGGEQFF. The CDR3, as DNA: TGTGCCAGCAGTCAGGGTGGCGAGCAGTTCTTC. This chain joins TRBV28 and TRBJ2-1; D is perhaps TRBD1 (5 bases). The CDR3 spans 11 residues. Between the trimmed V and J ends, which lost 5 bases and 10 bases, there was a span of 9 bases. The germline V gene has CDR1 MDHEN and CDR2 SYDVKM.

The chain carries TRBV5-1 and TRBJ1-1, with 10 bases aligning to TRBD1. CDR1 and CDR2 (germline): SGHRS, YFSETQ. The CDR3 contains 14 residues. V lost 2 bases and J lost 6; bases outside the gene matches: 4. The CDR3 DNA reads as TGCGCCAGCAGCTTAGGACAGGGGGAACCTGAAGCTTTCTTT. Its translation is CASSLGQGEPEAFF.

The rearrangement uses TRBV6-5 and TRBJ1-2, with D maybe TRBD1 (6 bases). V was clipped by 8 bases and J by 3 bases, with 19 bases between them. Looked up from germline, CDR1 is MNHEY and CDR2 is SVGAGI. This CDR3 contains 15 residues. CDR3 sequence reads: CASRKDTGLHYGYTF. The CDR3 DNA reads as TGTGCCAGCCGGAAGGATACAGGGCTTCACTATGGCTACACCTTC.

This clone was seen a single time. This chain's CDR3 is CASSFRGRGETQYF. CDR3 sequence (DNA): TGTGCCAGCAGCTTCAGGGGGCGCGGAGAGACCCAGTACTTC. The V gene is TRBV3-1 (or the pseudogene TRBV3-2), the J gene TRBJ2-5; 8 bases map to TRBD1. The CDR3 is 14 residues long. V lost 5 bases and J lost 4; bases outside the gene matches: 6. Germline V lookup: CDR1 LGHDT, CDR2 YNNKEL (reference sequence).

This chain links TRBV5-1 with TRBJ2-5, with a weak D call TRBD1 (6 bases). V was clipped by 0 bases and J by 6 bases, with 12 bases between them. Germline V CDR1 and CDR2: SGHRS, YFSETQ. CDR3 length: 14 amino acids. For the CDR3, the DNA is TGCGCCAGCAGCTTGGGTGAGGGGGTCAAGACCCAGTACTTC. It translates to CASSLGEGVKTQYF.

The chain links TRBV30 to TRBJ2-7; D is possibly TRBD1 (5 bases). Germline V gene lookup returns CDR1 GTSNPN and CDR2 SVGIG (reference sequence). The CDR3 is 14 amino acids. The CDR3 region is CALDVGQGAYEQYF. The CDR3 region has the DNA TGTGCGTTGGATGTCGGTCAGGGCGCCTACGAGCAGTACTTC.

This clone turned up a few times. The chain employs TRBV5-5 and TRBJ1-4; D perhaps matches TRBD1 (6 bases). Looked up from germline, CDR1 is SGHKS and CDR2 is YYEKEE (reference sequence). The CDR3 length is 16 residues. V gave up 0 bases and J gave up 4 bases, with 13 bases separating them. The CDR3 here is CASSLARGRFNEKLFF. CDR3 coding DNA: TGTGCCAGCAGCTTGGCCAGGGGACGGTTTAATGAAAAACTGTTTTTT. The full variable domain, in which reference TRBV5-5 and TRBJ1-4 provide the parts outside the CDR3, is DAGVTQSPTHLIKTRGQQVTLRCSPISGHKSVSWYQQVLGQGPQFIFQYYEKEERGRGNFPDRFSARQFPNYSSELNVNALLLGDSALYLCASSLARGRFNEKLFFGSGTQLSVL.

V is TRBV5-8 and J is TRBJ2-7; tentative D call: TRBD2 (5 bases). Trimming cost V 2 bases and J 7 bases, with 13 bases left between them. The CDR3 runs 13 residues. In germline, CDR1 is SGHTS, CDR2 YDEGEE. This CDR3 is CASSFDGVREQYF. In nucleotides, the CDR3 is TGTGCCAGCAGCTTTGACGGGGTACGTGAGCAGTACTTC.

The chain joins TRBV4-2 to TRBJ2-7, with a possible D match to TRBD1 (6 bases). V lost 2 bases, J lost 3 bases, and 8 bases lay in between. Germline CDR1 and CDR2: LGHNA and YNFKEQ. The length of the CDR3 is 13 residues. Here the CDR3 DNA reads TGTGCCAGCAGCCAAACGGACAGCTACGAGCAGTACTTC. Translation gives CASSQTDSYEQYF.

This clone has just a few counts. This same CDR3 is encoded by further DNA sequences in the sample. J is TRBJ1-1 and V is TRBV5-1; D not resolved. The CDR3 totals 14 residues. The germline gives CDR1 SGHRS, CDR2 YFSETQ. Deletions cut 0 bases from V and 1 base from J, with 7 bases between. CDR3 in DNA: TGCGCCAGCAGCTTGGGCGCAGGGAACACTGAAGCTTTCTTT. It encodes CASSLGAGNTEAFF.

This chain joins TRBV3-1 (or the pseudogene TRBV3-2) and TRBJ1-1, with unresolved D. The V end was cut by 0 bases, the J end by 7 bases, with 9 bases between. In germline, CDR1 is LGHDT, CDR2 YNNKEL (reference sequence). This CDR3 comprises 13 residues. The CDR3 coding sequence is TGTGCCAGCAGCCAAGAGTGGCGCGGTGAAGCTTTCTTT. This encodes CASSQEWRGEAFF.

This clone was picked up a small number of times. The rearrangement uses TRBV9 and TRBJ2-1; TRBD1 matches 9 bases. CDR1 and CDR2 (germline): SGDLS, YYNGEE. The CDR3 is made up of 14 amino acids. Losses at the gene ends were 0 bases for V and 8 bases for J; bases not matched to a gene: 3. CDR3 in amino acids: CASSVEDRGHEQFF. The CDR3 bases are TGTGCCAGCAGCGTAGAGGACAGGGGTCATGAGCAGTTCTTC.

The chain has TRBV6-1 and TRBJ2-7; unclear D gene. V lost 1 base and J lost 0, with 4 bases in between. Germline CDR1 is MNHNS and CDR2 is SASEGT. The CDR3 length is 13 residues. CDR3: CASSEGHSYEQYF. The CDR3 nucleotides read TGTGCCAGCAGTGAAGGACACTCCTACGAGCAGTACTTC.

The V call is TRBV19, the J call TRBJ1-5; 9 bases are shared with TRBD1. CDR1 and CDR2 from the germline V gene are LNHDA and SQIVND (reference sequence). The trim removed 3 bases at V and 6 bases at J, leaving 6 bases unmatched. The CDR3 is made up of 15 amino acids. Written as DNA, the CDR3 is TGTGCCAGTAGTATTTCGGGGACAGGGACTCAGCCCCAGCATTTT. Translating gives CASSISGTGTQPQHF.

The chain carries TRBV7-8 and TRBJ1-2, with D uncertain. The CDR3 totals 14 residues. The V gene's germline CDR1 is SGHVS and CDR2 FQNEAQ. V lost 5 bases to trimming and J lost 4 bases, with 14 bases between them. CDR3 amino acids: CASSLRRDLYGYTF. The CDR3 nucleotides are TGTGCCAGCAGCCTCCGGAGGGATCTCTATGGCTACACCTTC.

The chain joins TRBV2 to TRBJ1-1, with D perhaps TRBD1 (5 bases). Germline V gene lookup returns CDR1 SNHLY and CDR2 FYNNEI. V lost 5 bases and J 3 bases, leaving 10 bases between the germline ends. The CDR3 sequence is 13 residues long. As DNA, the CDR3 is TGTGCCAGCAGTTACCGCAGGGACACTGAAGCTTTCTTT. As protein: CASSYRRDTEAFF.

The chain recombines TRBV6-1 with TRBJ1-1; D unresolved. CDR1 and CDR2 (germline): MNHNS, SASEGT. V lost 2 bases and J 2 bases, leaving 12 bases between the germline ends. This CDR3 has 15 amino acids. CDR3 in amino acids: CASSENSKLNTEAFF. CDR3 coding DNA: TGTGCCAGCAGTGAAAATAGCAAGTTAAACACTGAAGCTTTCTTT.

J is TRBJ1-1 and V is TRBV5-1, with a tentative D call TRBD1 (5 bases). The CDR3 length is 14 residues. The ends were cut back, 0 bases at V and 6 bases at J, with 12 bases in the middle. Germline CDR1 is SGHRS and CDR2 is YFSETQ. CDR3 region: CASSLVRDSSEAFF. CDR3 nucleotides: TGCGCCAGCAGCTTGGTCAGGGATTCGTCTGAAGCTTTCTTT.

The chain recombines TRBV5-4 with TRBJ2-5, with D maybe TRBD2 (5 bases). CDR3 length equals 14 residues. The V end lost 0 bases, the J end lost 4 bases, and 10 bases lay between the germline ends. In germline, CDR1 is SGHNT, CDR2 YYREEE (reference sequence). The CDR3 region has the DNA TGTGCCAGCAGCTTGGATATAGGGAGAGAGACCCAGTACTTC. It yields the protein CASSLDIGRETQYF.

This chain joins TRBV28 and TRBJ2-7; D unresolved. V lost 3 bases to trimming and J lost 0 bases, with 12 bases between them. The germline CDR1 and CDR2 sequences are MDHEN and SYDVKM. There are 15 residues in the CDR3. The CDR3, as DNA: TGTGCCAGCAGTTTCCTGTCAGTTTACTCCTACGAGCAGTACTTC. As protein: CASSFLSVYSYEQYF.

This chain uses TRBV27 with TRBJ1-5; 7 bases line up with TRBD1. The CDR3 covers 14 residues. J was trimmed by 4 bases and V by 5 bases; bases with no gene match: 5. The V gene's germline CDR1 is MNHEY and CDR2 SMNVEV (reference sequence). DNA of the CDR3: TGTGCCAGCAGTAAACAGGGGTGGAATCAGCCCCAGCATTTT. Translating gives CASSKQGWNQPQHF.

V gene TRBV4-1 combines with J gene TRBJ1-4; D remains unclear. Germline values: CDR1 MGHRA, CDR2 YSYEKL. This CDR3 is 15 amino acids long. V lost 0 bases to trimming and J lost 2 bases, with 7 bases between them. As DNA, the CDR3 is TGCGCCAGCAGCCAAGATGGGCGCACTAATGAAAAACTGTTTTTT. It is translated as CASSQDGRTNEKLFF.